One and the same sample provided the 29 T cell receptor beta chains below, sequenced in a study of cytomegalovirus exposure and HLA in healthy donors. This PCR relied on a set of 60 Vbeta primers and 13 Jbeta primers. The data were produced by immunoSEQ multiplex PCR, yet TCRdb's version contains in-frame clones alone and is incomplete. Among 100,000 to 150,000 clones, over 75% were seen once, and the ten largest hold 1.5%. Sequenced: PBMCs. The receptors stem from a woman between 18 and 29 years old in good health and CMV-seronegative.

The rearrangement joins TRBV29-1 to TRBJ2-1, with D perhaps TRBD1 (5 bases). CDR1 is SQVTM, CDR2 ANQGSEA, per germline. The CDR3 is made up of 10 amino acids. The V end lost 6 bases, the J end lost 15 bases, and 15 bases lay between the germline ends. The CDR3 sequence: CSVGAPIGFF. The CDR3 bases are TGCAGCGTAGGGGCCCCGATAGGGTTCTTC.

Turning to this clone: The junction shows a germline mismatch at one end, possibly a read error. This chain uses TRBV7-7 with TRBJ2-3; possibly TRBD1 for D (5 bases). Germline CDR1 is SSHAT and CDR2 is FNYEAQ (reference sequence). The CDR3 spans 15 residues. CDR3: CASSPSWGPTDTQYF. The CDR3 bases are TGTGCTAGCAGCCCGAGTTGGGGCCCCACAGATACGCAGTATTTT.

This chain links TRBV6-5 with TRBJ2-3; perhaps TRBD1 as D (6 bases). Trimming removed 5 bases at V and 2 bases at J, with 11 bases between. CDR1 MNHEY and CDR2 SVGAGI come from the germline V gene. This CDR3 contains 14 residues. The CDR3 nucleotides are TGTGCCAGCAGTATCGGACAGTTCACAGATACGCAGTATTTT. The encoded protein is CASSIGQFTDTQYF.

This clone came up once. The CDR3 loop is CASSPGGTSGSGKTQYF. CDR3 in DNA: TGTGCCAGCAGCCCCGGGGGGACTAGCGGGAGTGGAAAGACCCAGTACTTC. The chain employs TRBV5-8 and TRBJ2-5; 14 bases agree with TRBD2. The J segment lost 6 bases and the V segment lost 4 bases, leaving 11 bases of the junction unmatched. The CDR3 contains 17 residues. Germline V gene lookup returns CDR1 SGHTS and CDR2 YDEGEE. Based on the CDR3 plus reference TRBV5-8 and TRBJ2-5, the full variable domain is EAGVTQSPTHLIKTRGQQATLRCSPISGHTSVYWYQQALGLGLQFLLWYDEGEERNRGNFPPRFSGRQFPNYSSELNVNALELEDSALYLCASSPGGTSGSGKTQYFGPGTRLLVL.

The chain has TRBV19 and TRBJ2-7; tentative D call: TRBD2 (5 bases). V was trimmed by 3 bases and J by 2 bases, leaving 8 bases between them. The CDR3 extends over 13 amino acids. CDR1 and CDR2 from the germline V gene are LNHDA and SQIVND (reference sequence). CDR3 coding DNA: TGTGCCAGTAGTATGGGAGTCCCCTACGAGCAGTACTTC. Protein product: CASSMGVPYEQYF.

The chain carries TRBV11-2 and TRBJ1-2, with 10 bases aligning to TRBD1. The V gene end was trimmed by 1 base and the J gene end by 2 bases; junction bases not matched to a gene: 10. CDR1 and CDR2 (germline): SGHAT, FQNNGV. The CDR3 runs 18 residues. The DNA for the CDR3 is TGTGCCAGCAGCTTAGTCGGGACAGGGGTTGGGGGCAACTATGGCTACACCTTC. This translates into CASSLVGTGVGGNYGYTF.

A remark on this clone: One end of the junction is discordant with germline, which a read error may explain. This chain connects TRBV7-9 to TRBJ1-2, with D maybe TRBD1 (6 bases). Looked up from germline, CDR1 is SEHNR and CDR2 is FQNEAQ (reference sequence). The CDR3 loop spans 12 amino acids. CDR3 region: CSSSLAGTNHTF. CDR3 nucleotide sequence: TGTTCCAGCAGCTTAGCTGGGACAAATCACACCTTC.

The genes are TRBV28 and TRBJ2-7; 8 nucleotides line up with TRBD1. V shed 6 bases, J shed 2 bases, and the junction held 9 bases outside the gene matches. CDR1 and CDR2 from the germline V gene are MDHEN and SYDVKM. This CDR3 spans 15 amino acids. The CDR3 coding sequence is TGTGCCAGCAGCCTTCCGGACAGGGACGCCTACGAGCAGTACTTC. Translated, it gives CASSLPDRDAYEQYF.

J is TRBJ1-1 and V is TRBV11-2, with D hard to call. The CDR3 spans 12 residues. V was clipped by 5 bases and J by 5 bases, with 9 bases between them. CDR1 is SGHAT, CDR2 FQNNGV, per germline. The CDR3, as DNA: TGTGCCAGCAGCCCGGCGGGGACTGAAGCTTTCTTT. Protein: CASSPAGTEAFF.

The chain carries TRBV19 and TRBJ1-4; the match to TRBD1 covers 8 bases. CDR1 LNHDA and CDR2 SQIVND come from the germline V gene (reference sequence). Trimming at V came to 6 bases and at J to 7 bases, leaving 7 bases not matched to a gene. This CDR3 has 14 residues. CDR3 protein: CASSQGTGAEKLFF. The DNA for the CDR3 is TGTGCCAGTAGCCAAGGGACAGGAGCTGAAAAACTGTTTTTT.

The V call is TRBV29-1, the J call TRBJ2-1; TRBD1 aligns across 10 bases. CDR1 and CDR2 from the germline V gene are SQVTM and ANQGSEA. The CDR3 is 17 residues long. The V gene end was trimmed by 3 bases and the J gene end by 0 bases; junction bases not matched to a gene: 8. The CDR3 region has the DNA TGCAGCGTTGAGGGGACAGGGGCCCAAAGCTCCTACAATGAGCAGTTCTTC. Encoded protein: CSVEGTGAQSSYNEQFF.

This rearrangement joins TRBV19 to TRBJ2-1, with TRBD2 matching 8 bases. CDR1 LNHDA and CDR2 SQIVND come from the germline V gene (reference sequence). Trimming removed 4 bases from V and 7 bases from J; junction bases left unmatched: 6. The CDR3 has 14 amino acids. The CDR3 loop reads CASSTSGFSNEQFF. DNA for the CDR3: TGTGCCAGTAGTACTAGCGGGTTTTCGAATGAGCAGTTCTTC.

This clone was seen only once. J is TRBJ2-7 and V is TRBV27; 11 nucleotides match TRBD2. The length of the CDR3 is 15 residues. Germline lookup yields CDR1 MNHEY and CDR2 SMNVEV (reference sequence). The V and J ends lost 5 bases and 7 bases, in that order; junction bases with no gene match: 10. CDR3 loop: CASSRVAGGPWEQYF. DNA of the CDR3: TGTGCCAGCAGTCGGGTAGCGGGAGGGCCTTGGGAGCAGTACTTC.

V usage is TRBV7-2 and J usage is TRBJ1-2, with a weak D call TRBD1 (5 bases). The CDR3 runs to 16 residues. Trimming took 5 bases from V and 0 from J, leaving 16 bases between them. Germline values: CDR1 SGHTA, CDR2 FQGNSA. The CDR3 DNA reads TGTGCCAGCAGCCCTTGGGACGGGAGATCTAACTATGGCTACACCTTC. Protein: CASSPWDGRSNYGYTF.

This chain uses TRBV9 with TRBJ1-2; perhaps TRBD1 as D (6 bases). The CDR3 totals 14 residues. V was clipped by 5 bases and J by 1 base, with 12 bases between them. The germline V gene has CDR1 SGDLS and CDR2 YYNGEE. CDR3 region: CASRNLGGNYGYTF. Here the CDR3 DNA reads TGTGCCAGCAGAAACCTAGGGGGTAACTATGGCTACACCTTC. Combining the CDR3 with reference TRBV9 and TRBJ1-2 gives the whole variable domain DSGVTQTPKHLITATGQRVTLRCSPRSGDLSVYWYQQSLDQGLQFLIQYYNGEERAKGNILERFSAQQFPDLHSELNLSSLELGDSALYFCASRNLGGNYGYTFGSGTRLTVV.

The CDR3 is CASSWTGELLYF. The CDR3 DNA sequence: TGTGCCAGCAGTTGGACAGGGGAGCTCCTTTACTTC. The chain couples TRBV6-5 to TRBJ2-5, with 9 bases matching TRBD1. This CDR3 is 12 amino acids long. The V gene's germline CDR1 is MNHEY and CDR2 SVGAGI. Unmatched junction bases numbered 8, after V lost 4 bases and J lost 14 bases.

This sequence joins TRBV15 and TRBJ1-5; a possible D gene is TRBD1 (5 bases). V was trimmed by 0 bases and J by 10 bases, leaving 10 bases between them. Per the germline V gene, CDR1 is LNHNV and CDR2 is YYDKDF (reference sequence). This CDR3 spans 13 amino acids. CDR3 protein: CATSRDGAGPQHF. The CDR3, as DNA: TGTGCCACCAGCAGAGATGGGGCAGGCCCCCAGCATTTT.

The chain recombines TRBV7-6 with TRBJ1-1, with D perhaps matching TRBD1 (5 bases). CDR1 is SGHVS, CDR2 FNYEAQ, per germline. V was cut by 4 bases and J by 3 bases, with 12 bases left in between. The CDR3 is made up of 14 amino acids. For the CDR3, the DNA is TGTGCCAGCAGCTCCCCGGGGGTGGACACTGAAGCTTTCTTT. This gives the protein CASSSPGVDTEAFF.

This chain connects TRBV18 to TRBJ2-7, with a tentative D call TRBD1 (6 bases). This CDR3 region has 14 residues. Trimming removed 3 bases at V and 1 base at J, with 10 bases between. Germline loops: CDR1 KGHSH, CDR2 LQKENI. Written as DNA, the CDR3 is TGTGCCAGCTCACCGGACAGCTTATCCTACGAGCAGTACTTC. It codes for CASSPDSLSYEQYF.

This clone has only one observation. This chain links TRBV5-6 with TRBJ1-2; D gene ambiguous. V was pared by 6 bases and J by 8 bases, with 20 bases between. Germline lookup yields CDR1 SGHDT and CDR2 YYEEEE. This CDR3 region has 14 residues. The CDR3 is CASTLDPAGRGYTF. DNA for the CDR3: TGTGCCAGCACCCTGGACCCGGCCGGGAGGGGCTACACCTTC.

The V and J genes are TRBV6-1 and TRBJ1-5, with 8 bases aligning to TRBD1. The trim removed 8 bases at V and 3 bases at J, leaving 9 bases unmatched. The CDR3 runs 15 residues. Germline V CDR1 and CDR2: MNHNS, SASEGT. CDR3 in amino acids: CASEGQGAVNQPQHF. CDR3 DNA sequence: TGTGCCAGCGAAGGACAGGGAGCTGTCAATCAGCCCCAGCATTTT.

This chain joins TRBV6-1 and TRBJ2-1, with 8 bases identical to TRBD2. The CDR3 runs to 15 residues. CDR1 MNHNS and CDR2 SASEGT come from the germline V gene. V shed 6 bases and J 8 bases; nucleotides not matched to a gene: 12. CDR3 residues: CASSRGLASGDEQFF. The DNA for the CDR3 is TGTGCCAGCAGCCGAGGACTAGCTAGCGGTGATGAGCAGTTCTTC.

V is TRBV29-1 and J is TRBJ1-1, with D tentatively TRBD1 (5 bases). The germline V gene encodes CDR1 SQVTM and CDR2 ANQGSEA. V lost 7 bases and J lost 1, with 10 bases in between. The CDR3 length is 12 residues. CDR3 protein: CSAPGQNTEAFF. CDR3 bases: TGCAGCGCTCCCGGACAGAACACTGAAGCTTTCTTT. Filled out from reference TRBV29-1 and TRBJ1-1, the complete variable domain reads SAVISQKPSRDICQRGTSLTIQCQVDSQVTMMFWYRQQPGQSLTLIATANQGSEATYESGFVIDKFPISRPNLTFSTLTVSNMSPEDSSIYLCSAPGQNTEAFFGQGTRLTVV.

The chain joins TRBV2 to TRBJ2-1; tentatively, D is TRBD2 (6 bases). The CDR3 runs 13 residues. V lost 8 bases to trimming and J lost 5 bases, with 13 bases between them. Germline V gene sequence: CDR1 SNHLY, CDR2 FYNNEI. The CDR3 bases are TGTGCCAGCTTAGCGGTACTTCACAATGAGCAGTTCTTC. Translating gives CASLAVLHNEQFF.

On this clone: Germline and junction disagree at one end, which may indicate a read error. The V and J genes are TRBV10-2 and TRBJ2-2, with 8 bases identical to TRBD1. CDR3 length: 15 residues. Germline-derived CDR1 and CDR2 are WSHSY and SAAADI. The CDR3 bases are TGCGCCAGCAGTCCGAAGGACAGGGACACCAGGGAGCTGTTTTTT. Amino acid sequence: CASSPKDRDTRELFF.

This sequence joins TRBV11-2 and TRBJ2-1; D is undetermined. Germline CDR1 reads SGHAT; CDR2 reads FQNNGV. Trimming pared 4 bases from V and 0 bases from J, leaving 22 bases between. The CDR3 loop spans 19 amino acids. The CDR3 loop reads CASSSPRRRALSSYNEQFF. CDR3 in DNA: TGTGCCAGCAGCTCCCCCCGGCGGCGTGCGCTTAGCTCCTACAATGAGCAGTTCTTC.

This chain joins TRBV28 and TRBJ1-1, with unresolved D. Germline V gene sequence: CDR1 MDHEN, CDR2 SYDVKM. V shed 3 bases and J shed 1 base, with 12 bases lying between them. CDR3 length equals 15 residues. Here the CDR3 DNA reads TGTGCCAGCAGTTTTGTATCCGGGAGGAACACTGAAGCTTTCTTT. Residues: CASSFVSGRNTEAFF.

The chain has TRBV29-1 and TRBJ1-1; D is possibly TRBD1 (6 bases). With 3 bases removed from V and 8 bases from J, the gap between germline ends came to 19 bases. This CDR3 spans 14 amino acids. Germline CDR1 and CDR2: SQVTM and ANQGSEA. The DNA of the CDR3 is TGCAGCGTTGAGCCTAGGCAGGGGCTCAGAGAAGCTTTCTTT. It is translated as CSVEPRQGLREAFF.

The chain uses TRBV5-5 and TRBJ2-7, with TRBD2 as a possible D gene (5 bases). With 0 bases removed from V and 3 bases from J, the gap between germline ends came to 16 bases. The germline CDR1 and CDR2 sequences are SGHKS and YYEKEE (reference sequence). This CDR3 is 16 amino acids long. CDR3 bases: TGTGCCAGCAGCTTGGTGAGAGTAGCGAAGGACTACGAGCAGTACTTC. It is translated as CASSLVRVAKDYEQYF. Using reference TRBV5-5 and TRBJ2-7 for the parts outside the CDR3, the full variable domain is DAGVTQSPTHLIKTRGQQVTLRCSPISGHKSVSWYQQVLGQGPQFIFQYYEKEERGRGNFPDRFSARQFPNYSSELNVNALLLGDSALYLCASSLVRVAKDYEQYFGPGTRLTVT.